This T cell receptor beta chain was retrieved from a study of Graves' ophthalmopathy and Graves' hyperthyroidism. Study in general: Stable hyperthyroid donors showed no ophthalmopathy during 18 months follow-up. Study observations and caveats: With approximately 88% sensitivity and around 80% specificity, a 13-signature model separated ophthalmopathy from stable hyperthyroidism.

Germline V CDR1 and CDR2: SEHNR, FQNEAQ (reference sequence). The CDR3 is 14 residues long. V was pared by 5 bases and J by 5 bases, with 12 bases between. This clonotype showed up many times. Its antigen remains unknown. Pregnant or lactating patients and those with other autoimmune diseases or uncontrolled infections were excluded. Patients were diagnosed from clinical symptoms, serum thyroxine, TRAb, thyroid ultrasound and orbital computed tomography. Amplification from RNA transcripts yielded the TCR beta CDR3 regions. Second-round multiplex PCR came after a first-round RT-PCR that employed HTBI primers. TCRdb used MiXCR to reprocess the multiplex PCR reads, holding one entry per CDR3 protein. The table includes roughly 1.1 million distinct CDR3 sequences, roughly 35% detected once.

The source of this sequence is an adult man with Graves' hyperthyroidism. V is TRBV7-9 and J is TRBJ2-2; D is possibly TRBD1 (6 bases). The sequenced sample consisted of peripheral blood or thyroid tissue (not recorded which). The CDR3 here is CASSKDSRTGELFF. CDR3 sequence (DNA): TGTGCCAGCAGCAAGGACAGTCGAACCGGGGAGCTGTTTTTT.